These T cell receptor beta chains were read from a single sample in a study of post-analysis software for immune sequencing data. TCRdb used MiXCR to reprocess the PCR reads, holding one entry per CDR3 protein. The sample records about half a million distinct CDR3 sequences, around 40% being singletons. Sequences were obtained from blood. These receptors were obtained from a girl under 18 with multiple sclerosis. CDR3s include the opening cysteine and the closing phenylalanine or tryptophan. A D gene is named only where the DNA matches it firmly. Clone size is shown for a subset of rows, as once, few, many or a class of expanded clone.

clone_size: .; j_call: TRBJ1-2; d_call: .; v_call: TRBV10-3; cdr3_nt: TGTGCCATCAGGAAAGAAATACAGGGCTACTATGGCTACACCTTC; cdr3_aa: CAIRKEIQGYYGYTF
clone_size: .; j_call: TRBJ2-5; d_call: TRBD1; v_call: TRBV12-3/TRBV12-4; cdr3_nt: TGTGCCAGCAGTTTGGTGGGACAGGGGGGATTGGCCCAGTACTTC; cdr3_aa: CASSLVGQGGLAQYF
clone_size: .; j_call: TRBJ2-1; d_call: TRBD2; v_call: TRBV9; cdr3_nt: TGTGCCAGCAGCGTAGTGGCTAGCGGGAGAAATGAGCAGTTCTTC; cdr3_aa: CASSVVASGRNEQFF
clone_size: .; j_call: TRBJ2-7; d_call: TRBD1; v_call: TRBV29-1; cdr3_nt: TGCAGCGTTGCTGGGACAGGGGACTCCTACGAGCAGTACTTC; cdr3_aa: CSVAGTGDSYEQYF
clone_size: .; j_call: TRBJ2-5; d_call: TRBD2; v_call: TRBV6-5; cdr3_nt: TGTGCCAGCAGTTTTGGAGCGGGAGGGCTCTTGGAGGCCCAGTACTTC; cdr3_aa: CASSFGAGGLLEAQYF
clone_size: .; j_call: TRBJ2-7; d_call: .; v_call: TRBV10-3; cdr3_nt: TGTGCCATCAGTGAGTCGATAACCGAGCAGTACTTC; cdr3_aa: CAISESITEQYF
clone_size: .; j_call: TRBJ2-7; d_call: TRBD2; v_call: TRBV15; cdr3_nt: TGTGCCACCAGCAGAGATACGGGAGGCTACGAGCAGTACTTC; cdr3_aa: CATSRDTGGYEQYF
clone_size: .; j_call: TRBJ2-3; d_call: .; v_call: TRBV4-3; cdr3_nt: TGCGCCAGCAGCCAAGACCTCGGACGCCTTAGCACAGATACGCAGTATTTT; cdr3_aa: CASSQDLGRLSTDTQYF
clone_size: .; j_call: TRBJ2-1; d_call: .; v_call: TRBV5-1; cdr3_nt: TGCGCCAGCATGGCGGGCGGCGCCTACAATGAGCAGTTCTTC; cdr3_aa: CASMAGGAYNEQFF
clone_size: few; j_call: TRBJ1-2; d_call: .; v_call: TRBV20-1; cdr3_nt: TGCAGTGCTAAGGGAACTTCTAACTATGGCTACACCTTC; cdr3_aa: CSAKGTSNYGYTF
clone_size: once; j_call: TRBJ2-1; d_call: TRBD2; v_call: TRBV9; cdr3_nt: TGTGCCAGCAGCGTAGAAGTAGCGGGAGCCTATTATGAGCAGTTCTTC; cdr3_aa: CASSVEVAGAYYEQFF
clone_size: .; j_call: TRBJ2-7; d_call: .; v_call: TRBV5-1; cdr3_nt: TGCGCCAGCAGCCCAGAAACAAACTACGAGCAGTACTTC; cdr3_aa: CASSPETNYEQYF
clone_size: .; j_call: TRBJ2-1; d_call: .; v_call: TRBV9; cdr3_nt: TGTGCCAGCAGCGTAGGCCCCCTAGCGTATGAGCAGTTCTTC; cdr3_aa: CASSVGPLAYEQFF
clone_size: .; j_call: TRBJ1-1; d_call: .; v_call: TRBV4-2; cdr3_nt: TGTGCCAGCAGCCAAGAAAGTGGGCTGAACACTGAAGCTTTCTTT; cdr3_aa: CASSQESGLNTEAFF
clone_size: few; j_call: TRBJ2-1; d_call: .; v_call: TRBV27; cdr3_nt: TGTGCCAGCAGTTTGTACAGAAACAATGAGCAGTTCTTC; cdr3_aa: CASSLYRNNEQFF
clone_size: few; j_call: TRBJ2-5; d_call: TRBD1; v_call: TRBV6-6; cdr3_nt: TGTGCCAGCAGTCGCCCAGGGGGCTTGGAGACCCAGTACTTC; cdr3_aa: CASSRPGGLETQYF
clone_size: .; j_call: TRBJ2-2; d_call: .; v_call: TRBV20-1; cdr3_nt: TGCAGTGCTAGAGTAGCGGCAACCGGGGAGCTGTTTTTT; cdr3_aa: CSARVAATGELFF
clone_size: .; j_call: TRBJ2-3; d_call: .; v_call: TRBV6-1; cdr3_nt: TGTGCCAGCAGTCGGTCGAGGAGCGGCACAGATACGCAGTATTTT; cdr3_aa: CASSRSRSGTDTQYF
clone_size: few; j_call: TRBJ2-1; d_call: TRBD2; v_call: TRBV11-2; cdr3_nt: TGTGCCAGCAGCTTGACTAGCGGGAGGAGTCCTTACAATGAGCAGTTCTTC; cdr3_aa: CASSLTSGRSPYNEQFF
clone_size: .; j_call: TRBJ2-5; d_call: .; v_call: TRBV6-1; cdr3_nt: TGTGCCAGCAGTGAATCCAGACGGGAGACCCAGTACTTC; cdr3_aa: CASSESRRETQYF
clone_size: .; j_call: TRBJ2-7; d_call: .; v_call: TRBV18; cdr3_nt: TGTGCCAGTTCACCACCGGGACTCTCCTACGAGCAGTACTTC; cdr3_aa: CASSPPGLSYEQYF
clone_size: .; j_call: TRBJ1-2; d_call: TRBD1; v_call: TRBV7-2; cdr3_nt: TGTGCCAGCAGCTTAGACAGGGGCAACTATGGCCACACCTTC; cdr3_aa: CASSLDRGNYGHTF
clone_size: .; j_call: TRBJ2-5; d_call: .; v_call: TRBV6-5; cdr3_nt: TGTGCCAGCAGTCGCGAGAAGGGGACCCAGTACTTC; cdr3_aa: CASSREKGTQYF
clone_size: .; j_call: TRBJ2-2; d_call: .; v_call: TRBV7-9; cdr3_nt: TGTGCCACCCAGCCCCTCGACCTGAACACCGGGGAGCTGTTTTTT; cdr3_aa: CATQPLDLNTGELFF
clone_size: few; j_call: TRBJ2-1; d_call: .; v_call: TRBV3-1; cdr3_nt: TGTGCCAGCAGAGAAGAGAGCCTTGACAGGCAGTTCTTC; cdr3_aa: CASREESLDRQFF
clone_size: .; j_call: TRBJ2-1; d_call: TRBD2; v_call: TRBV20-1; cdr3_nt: TGCAGTGCTATCGCCGCGCGGGGGTACAATGAGCAGTTCTTC; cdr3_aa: CSAIAARGYNEQFF
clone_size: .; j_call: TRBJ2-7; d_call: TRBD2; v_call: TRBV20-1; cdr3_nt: TGCAGTGCCCGGACTAGCGGGAACAAGCAGTACTTC; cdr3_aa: CSARTSGNKQYF